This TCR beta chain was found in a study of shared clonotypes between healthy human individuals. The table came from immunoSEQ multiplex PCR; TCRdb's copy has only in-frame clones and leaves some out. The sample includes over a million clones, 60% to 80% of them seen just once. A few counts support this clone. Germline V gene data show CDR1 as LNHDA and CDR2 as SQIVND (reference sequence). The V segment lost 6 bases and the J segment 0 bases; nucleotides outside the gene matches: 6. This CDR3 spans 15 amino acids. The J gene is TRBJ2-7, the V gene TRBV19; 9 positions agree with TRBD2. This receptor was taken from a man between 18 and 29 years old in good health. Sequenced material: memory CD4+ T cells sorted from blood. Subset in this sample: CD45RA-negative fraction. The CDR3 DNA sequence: TGTGCCAGTAGCTACGGACTAGCGATCTCCTACGAGCAGTACTTC. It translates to CASSYGLAISYEQYF. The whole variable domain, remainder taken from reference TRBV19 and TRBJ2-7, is DGGITQSPKYLFRKEGQNVTLSCEQNLNHDAMYWYRQDPGQGLRLIYYSQIVNDFQKGDIAEGYSVSREKKESFPLTVTSAQKNPTAFYLCASSYGLAISYEQYFGPGTRLTVT.